This T cell receptor (beta chain) was sequenced in a study of T cells expressing NK-cell markers. Study at large: Each TCR beta repertoire originated in sorted T cells that were CD3+CD56+NKG2C+, CD3+CD56+NKG2C- or CD3+CD56-NKG2C+. Study observations and caveats: Of the CD8+ T cell pool in 6 or 7 donors, about 1.0-7.0% was accounted for by dominant NKG2C+ clonotypes.

Turning to this clonotype: The antigen remains unidentified.

For each CDR3 protein, TCRdb gives one entry from its re-call of the 5' RACE reads, without DNA. The table for this sample gives 550,000 to 600,000 distinct CDR3 sequences. The CDR3 runs 16 residues. Germline V gene lookup returns CDR1 KGHDR and CDR2 SFDVKD. The sequencing sample was made of blood T cells: a sorted CD56 or NKG2C T cell subset, CD4+ or CD8+ T cells, or bulk PBMC T cells (not recorded which). The chain is built from TRBV24-1 and TRBJ2-1; TCRdb designates TRBD1, a call that cannot be tested without DNA. The sequence was collected from a young man in good health. CDR3 amino acids: CATSVNTGVASNEQFF.